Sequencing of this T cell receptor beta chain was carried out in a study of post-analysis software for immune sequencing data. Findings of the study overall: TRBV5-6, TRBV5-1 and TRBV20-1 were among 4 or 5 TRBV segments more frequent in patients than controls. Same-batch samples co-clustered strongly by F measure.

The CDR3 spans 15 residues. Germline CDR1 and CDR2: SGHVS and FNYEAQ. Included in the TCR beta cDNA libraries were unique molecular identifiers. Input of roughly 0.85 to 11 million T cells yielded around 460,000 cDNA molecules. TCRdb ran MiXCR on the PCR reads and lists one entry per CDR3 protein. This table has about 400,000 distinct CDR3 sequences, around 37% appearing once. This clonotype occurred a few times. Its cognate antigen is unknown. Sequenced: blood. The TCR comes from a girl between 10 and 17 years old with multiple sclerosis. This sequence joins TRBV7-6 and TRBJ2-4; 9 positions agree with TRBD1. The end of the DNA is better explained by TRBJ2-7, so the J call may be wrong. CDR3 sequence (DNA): TGTGCCAGCAGCCCGACCGGGACAGGGCACGACGAGCAGTACTTC. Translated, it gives CASSPTGTGHDEQYF.